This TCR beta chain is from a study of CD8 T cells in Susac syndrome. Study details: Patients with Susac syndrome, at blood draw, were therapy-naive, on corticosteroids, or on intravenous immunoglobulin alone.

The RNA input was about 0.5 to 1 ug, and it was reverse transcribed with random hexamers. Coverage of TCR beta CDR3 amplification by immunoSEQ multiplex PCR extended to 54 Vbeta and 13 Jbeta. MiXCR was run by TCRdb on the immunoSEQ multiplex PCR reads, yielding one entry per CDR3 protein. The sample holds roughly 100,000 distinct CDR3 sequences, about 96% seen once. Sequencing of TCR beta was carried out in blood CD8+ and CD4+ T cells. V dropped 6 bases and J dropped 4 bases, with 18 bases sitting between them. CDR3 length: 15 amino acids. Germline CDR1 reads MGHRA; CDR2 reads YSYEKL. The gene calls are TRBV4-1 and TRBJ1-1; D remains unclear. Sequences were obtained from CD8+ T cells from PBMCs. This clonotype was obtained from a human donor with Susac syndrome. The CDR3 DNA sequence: TGCGCCAGCAGGCTCGCCGCCGCGGTAGGCACTGAAGCTTTCTTT. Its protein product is CASRLAAAVGTEAFF.